One and the same sample provided the 30 T cell receptor beta chains below, sequenced in a study of CD8 T cells in Susac syndrome. RNA in amounts of about 0.5 to 1 ug was reverse transcribed with random hexamers. TCRdb called the immunoSEQ multiplex PCR reads again in MiXCR, with one record for every CDR3 protein. The data hold over 150,000 distinct CDR3 sequences, with around 93% observed a single time. The sample was CD4+ T cells from PBMCs. The receptor source for this set is a human donor with multiple sclerosis.

The chain recombines TRBV7-2 with TRBJ2-5; unclear D gene. The CDR3 loop spans 14 amino acids. The germline CDR1 and CDR2 sequences are SGHTA and FQGNSA. The V end was cut by 1 base, the J end by 4 bases, with 10 bases between. This CDR3 reads CASSLGRESETQYF. CDR3 nucleotide sequence: TGTGCCAGCAGCTTAGGAAGAGAGTCAGAGACCCAGTACTTC.

V and J are TRBV4-3 and TRBJ1-1; no reliable D call. Looked up from germline, CDR1 is LGHNA and CDR2 is YSLEER. V was cut by 3 bases and J by 5 bases, with 16 bases left in between. The CDR3 runs 15 residues. The CDR3 loop reads CASSQALGTGTEAFF. The CDR3 nucleotides are TGCGCCAGCAGCCAGGCACTTGGAACCGGGACTGAAGCTTTCTTT.

The gene calls are TRBV6-1 and TRBJ2-3; D is unresolved. Germline loops: CDR1 MNHNS, CDR2 SASEGT. Trimming cost V 2 bases and J 8 bases, with 11 bases left between them. This CDR3 comprises 13 residues. CDR3 DNA: TGTGCCAGCAGTGAATTGTCTTCGGTTACGCAGTATTTT. Residues: CASSELSSVTQYF.

The rearrangement uses TRBV7-2 and TRBJ2-2; 8 positions match TRBD2. Germline V gene data show CDR1 as SGHTA and CDR2 as FQGNSA. The CDR3 is made up of 16 amino acids. V shed 1 base, J shed 5 bases, and the junction held 6 bases outside the gene matches. For the CDR3, the DNA is TGTGCCAGCAGCTTAGTAGCGGGATTTAGTACCGGGGAGCTGTTTTTT. Translation: CASSLVAGFSTGELFF. Full variable domain (outside the CDR3, taken from reference TRBV7-2 and TRBJ2-2): GAGVSQSPSNKVTEKGKDVELRCDPISGHTALYWYRQSLGQGLEFLIYFQGNSAPDKSGLPSDRFSAERTGGSVSTLTIQRTQQEDSAVYLCASSLVAGFSTGELFFGEGSRLTVL.

The V gene is TRBV3-1, the J gene TRBJ2-3, with 8 positions matching TRBD2. In germline, CDR1 is LGHDT, CDR2 YNNKEL (reference sequence). The trim removed 5 bases at V and 2 bases at J, leaving 18 bases unmatched. The CDR3 is 19 residues long. CDR3 amino acids: CASSSSWTGGVAYTDTQYF. CDR3 in DNA: TGTGCCAGCAGCTCCTCGTGGACGGGGGGGGTCGCCTACACAGATACGCAGTATTTT.

This chain uses TRBV2 with TRBJ2-1, with D possibly TRBD2 on 6 matching bases. Trimming took off 9 bases at V and 0 bases at J, with 15 bases between the two ends. Germline V gene sequence: CDR1 SNHLY, CDR2 FYNNEI. The CDR3 is 15 amino acids. The CDR3 region is CASWGAGSSYNEQFF. The DNA for the CDR3 is TGTGCCAGTTGGGGTGCGGGGAGCTCCTACAATGAGCAGTTCTTC.

This chain uses TRBV4-3 with TRBJ1-4; D gene unclear. Trimming took off 4 bases at V and 0 bases at J, with 9 bases between the two ends. Germline V CDR1 and CDR2: LGHNA, YSLEER. The CDR3 contains 15 residues. Here the CDR3 reads CASSPRVATNEKLFF. Written as DNA, the CDR3 is TGCGCCAGCAGCCCCAGAGTTGCAACTAATGAAAAACTGTTTTTT.

This rearrangement joins TRBV5-1 to TRBJ2-1; 9 bases fit TRBD2. V shed 4 bases, J shed 6 bases, and the junction held 5 bases outside the gene matches. CDR1 is SGHRS and CDR2 is YFSETQ in the germline V gene. The CDR3 runs to 14 residues. The CDR3 region is CASSTGTSLNEQFF. CDR3 nucleotide sequence: TGCGCCAGCAGCACCGGGACTAGCCTCAATGAGCAGTTCTTC.

V usage is TRBV3-1 and J usage is TRBJ1-5; a weak D match, TRBD1 (5 bases). Trimming removed 3 bases at V and 0 bases at J, with 9 bases between. Germline V gives CDR1 LGHDT, CDR2 YNNKEL (reference sequence). The CDR3 runs 15 residues. CDR3 coding DNA: TGTGCCAGCAGCCAGGGGGGGGTTAGCAATCAGCCCCAGCATTTT. Encoded protein: CASSQGGVSNQPQHF.

The count of this clonotype is one. The chain couples TRBV7-2 to TRBJ1-3; the D is unclear. Trimming pared 6 bases from V and 4 bases from J, leaving 10 bases between. From germline, CDR1 is SGHTA and CDR2 FQGNSA. The CDR3 spans 13 residues. CDR3 residues: CASRLSLGNTIYF. CDR3 DNA: TGTGCCAGCAGGTTATCTCTGGGAAACACCATATATTTT.

Here the CDR3 reads CASSPYRGPNPSAKNIQYF. DNA of the CDR3: TGTGCCAGTAGTCCTTACAGGGGTCCCAACCCTTCGGCCAAAAACATTCAGTACTTC. V gene TRBV19 combines with J gene TRBJ2-4; 7 nucleotides line up with TRBD1. The trim removed 5 bases at V and 1 base at J, leaving 17 bases unmatched. The CDR3 loop spans 19 amino acids. CDR1 and CDR2 (germline): LNHDA, SQIVND (reference sequence).

The J gene is TRBJ1-5, the V gene TRBV10-3; tentatively, D is TRBD1 (5 bases). This CDR3 is 15 amino acids long. The germline V gene encodes CDR1 ENHRY and CDR2 SYGVKD. Trimming removed 2 bases from V and 2 bases from J, with 10 bases in between. The CDR3 nucleotides read TGTGCCATCAGTGAGGGCGTAGGGGGCAATCAGCCCCAGCATTTT. Translated, it gives CAISEGVGGNQPQHF.

This rearrangement joins TRBV19 to TRBJ1-2; D unresolved. Per germline, CDR1 LNHDA and CDR2 SQIVND (reference sequence). V dropped 7 bases and J dropped 4 bases, with 10 bases sitting between them. The length of the CDR3 is 12 residues. CDR3 in amino acids: CASTSGRYGYTF. The CDR3 region has the DNA TGTGCCAGTACATCAGGCCGCTATGGCTACACCTTC. The whole variable domain, filled in from reference TRBV19 and TRBJ1-2, reads DGGITQSPKYLFRKEGQNVTLSCEQNLNHDAMYWYRQDPGQGLRLIYYSQIVNDFQKGDIAEGYSVSREKKESFPLTVTSAQKNPTAFYLCASTSGRYGYTFGSGTRLTVV.

The J gene is TRBJ2-5, the V gene TRBV30; no reliable D call. Trimming removed 3 bases from V and 5 bases from J, with 10 bases in between. In germline, CDR1 is GTSNPN, CDR2 SVGIG (reference sequence). CDR3 length: 12 amino acids. CDR3 amino acids: CAWRGYRETQYF. The CDR3 DNA is TGTGCCTGGAGGGGATATCGGGAGACCCAGTACTTC.

The V and J genes are TRBV29-1 and TRBJ1-5; 7 nucleotides match TRBD1. This CDR3 comprises 12 residues. Germline loops: CDR1 SQVTM, CDR2 ANQGSEA. With 4 bases clipped from V and 8 bases from J, the junction kept 5 bases outside the gene matches. The CDR3 is CSVGQGGEPQHF. The CDR3 DNA reads as TGCAGCGTTGGTCAGGGGGGGGAGCCCCAGCATTTT.

The rearrangement uses TRBV9 and TRBJ1-4, with D possibly matching TRBD1 (5 bases). The CDR3 is 15 amino acids. Germline CDR1 SGDLS, CDR2 YYNGEE. Between the trimmed V and J ends, which lost 0 bases and 8 bases, there was a span of 14 bases. This chain's CDR3 is CASSVAPGIDEKLFF. The CDR3 bases are TGTGCCAGCAGCGTAGCTCCAGGGATCGACGAAAAACTGTTTTTT.

The CDR3 sequence is CAIGDRRDNQPQHF. The CDR3 coding sequence is TGTGCCATTGGGGACAGGAGGGACAATCAGCCCCAGCATTTT. V and J are TRBV10-3 and TRBJ1-5; TRBD1 aligns across 8 bases. The trim removed 9 bases at V and 3 bases at J, leaving 7 bases unmatched. Germline CDR1 and CDR2: ENHRY and SYGVKD. The CDR3 is 14 residues long.

V gene TRBV4-2 combines with J gene TRBJ2-5; 7 nucleotides line up with TRBD1. This CDR3 contains 15 residues. Germline V gives CDR1 LGHNA, CDR2 YNFKEQ. V lost 7 bases, J lost 4 bases, and 12 bases stayed unmatched. Here the CDR3 DNA reads TGTGCCAGCACCACAGGGGTTCAGCGAGGAGAGACCCAGTACTTC. It yields the protein CASTTGVQRGETQYF.

This rearrangement joins TRBV7-8 to TRBJ1-1; D call uncertain. Deletions cut 0 bases from V and 2 bases from J, with 10 bases between. The CDR3 sequence is 15 residues long. From germline, CDR1 is SGHVS and CDR2 FQNEAQ. For the CDR3, the DNA is TGTGCCAGCAGCTTAGCGCCATCAGGTAACACTGAAGCTTTCTTT. It is translated as CASSLAPSGNTEAFF.

DNA for the CDR3: TGTGCTAGTGGTTTGGGGCAGGGGATTCAGCCCCAGCATTTT. Encoded protein: CASGLGQGIQPQHF. The V gene is TRBV12-5, the J gene TRBJ1-5; D is perhaps TRBD1 (6 bases). Trimming took 1 base from V and 6 from J, leaving 10 bases between them. CDR1 LGHNT and CDR2 FRNRAP come from the germline V gene. The CDR3 runs 14 residues.

The J gene is TRBJ1-1, the V gene TRBV29-1; 9 bases fit TRBD1. Trimming cost V 8 bases and J 4 bases; bases outside gene matches: 11. CDR1 and CDR2 (germline): SQVTM, ANQGSEA. CDR3 length: 14 amino acids. The CDR3 reads CSSQGARLGTEAFF. CDR3 sequence (DNA): TGCAGCTCACAGGGGGCGAGGTTGGGCACTGAAGCTTTCTTT.

The sample holds one count of this clonotype. The V gene is TRBV7-3, the J gene TRBJ2-7; D may be TRBD2 (5 bases). CDR3 length: 15 residues. The V end lost 1 base, the J end lost 0 bases, and 10 bases lay between the germline ends. Germline V gene sequence: CDR1 SGHTA, CDR2 FQGTGA. The CDR3, as DNA: TGTGCCAGCAGCTTAAAACGGGGTTCCTCCTACGAGCAGTACTTC. This translates into CASSLKRGSSYEQYF.

The chain carries TRBV7-3 and TRBJ2-6; possible D gene TRBD2, 6 bases. Trimming stripped 2 bases from V and 4 bases from J, with 18 bases between. The germline CDR1 and CDR2 sequences are SGHTA and FQGTGA. The CDR3 has 18 amino acids. The CDR3 is CASSLAGTLGLGANVLTF. The CDR3, as DNA: TGTGCCAGCAGCTTAGCCGGGACTCTCGGTCTCGGGGCCAACGTCCTGACTTTC. Full variable domain (rest looked up from reference TRBV7-3 and TRBJ2-6): GAGVSQTPSNKVTEKGKYVELRCDPISGHTALYWYRQSLGQGPEFLIYFQGTGAADDSGLPNDRFFAVRPEGSVSTLKIQRTERGDSAVYLCASSLAGTLGLGANVLTFGAGSRLTVL.

The chain recombines TRBV6-5 with TRBJ1-4; 7 bases match TRBD1. With V trimmed by 8 bases and J by 6 bases, 12 bases remained unmatched. The CDR3 length is 15 residues. In germline, CDR1 is MNHEY, CDR2 SVGAGI. CDR3 DNA sequence: TGTGCCAGCGGTAGGACGGGACAGCACTATGAAAAACTGTTTTTT. It yields the protein CASGRTGQHYEKLFF.

The V and J genes are TRBV30 and TRBJ2-7; D gene unclear. Trimming took off 2 bases at V and 4 bases at J, with 6 bases between the two ends. From germline, CDR1 is GTSNPN and CDR2 SVGIG (reference sequence). CDR3 size: 11 residues. The CDR3 region has the DNA TGTGCCTGGAGTAGCAGGTACGAGCAGTACTTC. Amino acid sequence: CAWSSRYEQYF. Complete variable domain (other parts from reference TRBV30 and TRBJ2-7): SQTIHQWPATLVQPVGSPLSLECTVEGTSNPNLYWYRQAAGRGLQLLFYSVGIGQISSEVPQNLSASRPQDRQFILSSKKLLLSDSGFYLCAWSSRYEQYFGPGTRLTVT.

V is TRBV15 and J is TRBJ2-7; perhaps TRBD2 as D (6 bases). CDR3 length equals 16 residues. The V gene lost 0 bases and the J gene lost 0 bases, with 12 bases spanning the gap. Germline V lookup: CDR1 LNHNV, CDR2 YYDKDF (reference sequence). The CDR3 protein is CATSRDWTGSSYEQYF. The CDR3 bases are TGTGCCACCAGCAGAGATTGGACCGGGAGCTCCTACGAGCAGTACTTC.

The chain uses TRBV7-2 and TRBJ2-2; D not resolved. Germline V gene lookup returns CDR1 SGHTA and CDR2 FQGNSA. The CDR3 is 15 amino acids. With 1 base removed from V and 7 bases from J, the gap between germline ends came to 13 bases. The CDR3 sequence: CASSLVPWAVGELFF. For the CDR3, the DNA is TGTGCCAGCAGCTTAGTCCCCTGGGCTGTCGGGGAGCTGTTTTTT.

This chain connects TRBV20-1 to TRBJ2-3; a possible D gene is TRBD2 (6 bases). Trimming removed 0 bases at V and 9 bases at J, with 22 bases between. Germline V gene data show CDR1 as DFQATT and CDR2 as SNEGSKA (reference sequence). CDR3 length equals 16 residues. The CDR3: CSARDRAGPTRGTQYF. The CDR3 DNA is TGCAGTGCTAGAGATCGGGCGGGGCCAACGAGAGGCACGCAGTATTTT.

DNA of the CDR3: TGTGCCAGCAGTTTGCAGGGGTCTGCTGAAGCTTTCTTT. Protein: CASSLQGSAEAFF. The V and J genes are TRBV27 and TRBJ1-1; D is perhaps TRBD1 (6 bases). The CDR3 spans 13 residues. V was trimmed by 3 bases and J by 6 bases, leaving 11 bases between them. Germline CDR1 is MNHEY and CDR2 is SMNVEV (reference sequence).

The rearrangement joins TRBV30 to TRBJ1-4, with D hard to call. The CDR3 contains 11 residues. V was pared by 5 bases and J by 7 bases, with 8 bases between. Per germline, CDR1 GTSNPN and CDR2 SVGIG (reference sequence). CDR3 sequence (DNA): TGTGCCTGGGGACTTCGTGAAAAACTGTTTTTT. Translating it yields CAWGLREKLFF. The full variable domain, its missing parts supplied by reference TRBV30 and TRBJ1-4, is SQTIHQWPATLVQPVGSPLSLECTVEGTSNPNLYWYRQAAGRGLQLLFYSVGIGQISSEVPQNLSASRPQDRQFILSSKKLLLSDSGFYLCAWGLREKLFFGSGTQLSVL.